This T cell receptor beta chain was sequenced during a study of beta chain features in type 1 diabetes. The study, taken as a whole, reports: VDJ junctions from patients with type 1 diabetes contained fewer insertions and more deletions. When Type 1 diabetes patients were examined, their TCRB CDR3s proved moderately but significantly shorter in all four CD4+ subsets.

Isolated RNA was reverse transcribed in full, so expressed TCRB transcripts were sequenced. Measured with immunoSEQ multiplex PCR; TCRdb has only the in-frame clones, and not every one. Here the sample spans about 650,000 clones, under 15% being singletons. On this clone itself: Its target is not known.

CDR1 and CDR2 (germline): SNHLY, FYNNEI. The CDR3 extends over 14 amino acids. V lost 3 bases and J lost 1, with 9 bases in between. The material sequenced was naive CD4+ T cells from blood. The chain employs TRBV2 and TRBJ2-5; possibly TRBD2 for D (5 bases). This sequence was found in a man aged 25-45 years with type 1 diabetes. As DNA, the CDR3 is TGTGCCAGCAGTGAGGGAGCAGTCCAAGAGACCCAGTACTTC. As protein: CASSEGAVQETQYF.